Below are 11 T cell receptor beta chains sequenced from a single sample in a study of PD-1 blockade in classical Hodgkin lymphoma (TCRdb year 2020). The method was the immunoSEQ multiplex PCR assay. Entries here come from immuneACCESS through TCRdb and include only in-frame sequences with V and J called. Some clones fail to appear in such tables; in the studies checked, an unresolved V gene covers under half of the shortfall, and the cause of the remainder is unknown. For this sample the table gives 47,000 or so clones, of which approximately 90% were detected only once. 4.5% to 6% of the sample goes to the ten largest clones. Explained via the paper, the time point label denotes: newly diagnosed, previously untreated cHL patient sample. The sequencing sample was made of peripheral blood mononuclear cells (PBMCs). These receptors came from a human donor with classical Hodgkin lymphoma.

The V call is TRBV7-3, the J call TRBJ2-3; 8 positions agree with TRBD2. The CDR3 has 15 residues. The V segment lost 4 bases and the J segment 6 bases; nucleotides outside the gene matches: 9. CDR1 SGHTA and CDR2 FQGTGA come from the germline V gene. CDR3 DNA: TGTGCCAGCAGCTCCCGCGAAGCGGGAGAGGATACGCAGTATTTT. It yields the protein CASSSREAGEDTQYF.

The chain couples TRBV27 to TRBJ1-5; D is uncertain. V was cut by 5 bases and J by 11 bases, with 16 bases left in between. The CDR3 is 13 residues long. Germline loops: CDR1 MNHEY, CDR2 SMNVEV (reference sequence). CDR3 sequence (DNA): TGTGCCAGCAGTCCTGGGATAAACGGAGCCCAGCATTTT. This gives the protein CASSPGINGAQHF.

CDR3 DNA sequence: TGTGCCAGCTCAGAAACGGGACCCTACAATGAGCAGTTCTTC. As protein: CASSETGPYNEQFF. The rearrangement links TRBV18 to TRBJ2-1, with D perhaps given as TRBD1 or TRBD2 (5 bases each). V was shortened by 5 bases and J by 2 bases, with 10 bases between the two germline ends. The germline V gene has CDR1 KGHSH and CDR2 LQKENI. The CDR3 runs to 14 residues.

The CDR3 DNA reads TGTGCCACCAGCAGAGTGCGGTACGACACTGAAGCTTTCTTT. This encodes CATSRVRYDTEAFF. The chain employs TRBV15 and TRBJ1-1; no reliable D call. V lost 1 base to trimming and J lost 3 bases, with 9 bases between them. This CDR3 has 14 residues. Per the germline V gene, CDR1 is LNHNV and CDR2 is YYDKDF (reference sequence).

The chain recombines TRBV27 with TRBJ2-1, with TRBD2 matching 10 bases. V was pared by 1 base and J by 8 bases, with 8 bases of the junction left unmatched. The CDR3 spans 16 residues. In germline, CDR1 is MNHEY, CDR2 SMNVEV (reference sequence). CDR3 in amino acids: CASSLLTLAGVDEQFF. In DNA form, the CDR3 reads TGTGCCAGCAGTTTATTGACCCTAGCGGGAGTGGATGAGCAGTTCTTC.

The rearrangement uses TRBV7-2 and TRBJ1-1, with TRBD1 as a possible D gene (5 bases). Looked up from germline, CDR1 is SGHTA and CDR2 is FQGNSA. V dropped 3 bases and J dropped 0 bases, with 8 bases sitting between them. The CDR3 loop spans 14 amino acids. The CDR3 DNA reads TGTGCCAGCAGCTTCGGGGCTATGAACACTGAAGCTTTCTTT. The encoded protein is CASSFGAMNTEAFF.

The V and J genes are TRBV27 and TRBJ2-2; the D is unclear. Trimming took off 5 bases at V and 6 bases at J, with 10 bases between the two ends. Germline V gene data show CDR1 as MNHEY and CDR2 as SMNVEV (reference sequence). The CDR3 is 13 residues long. The CDR3 loop reads CASSPQGAGELFF. The CDR3, as DNA: TGTGCCAGCAGTCCCCAAGGAGCCGGGGAGCTGTTTTTT.

The chain employs TRBV28 and TRBJ2-1; TRBD2 matches 9 bases. Per germline, CDR1 MDHEN and CDR2 SYDVKM. J was trimmed by 4 bases and V by 7 bases; bases with no gene match: 11. The CDR3 spans 16 residues. CDR3 amino acids: CASTIGGSGSYNEQFF. In DNA form, the CDR3 reads TGTGCCAGCACAATAGGAGGTAGCGGGAGTTACAATGAGCAGTTCTTC.

The CDR3 sequence is CATSRDPEDTQYF. The CDR3 bases are TGTGCCACCAGCAGAGATCCGGAGGATACGCAGTATTTT. The V and J genes are TRBV15 and TRBJ2-3; D is uncertain. This CDR3 is 13 amino acids long. The germline V gene encodes CDR1 LNHNV and CDR2 YYDKDF (reference sequence). Between the trimmed V and J ends, which lost 0 bases and 6 bases, there was a span of 7 bases.

The genes are TRBV10-3 and TRBJ2-3, with D possibly matching TRBD1 (5 bases). Germline V gene data show CDR1 as ENHRY and CDR2 as SYGVKD. The CDR3 is 14 residues long. V was trimmed by 7 bases and J by 2 bases, leaving 13 bases between them. The CDR3 DNA sequence: TGTGCCATCAAAGGGGCCTTTACCACAGATACGCAGTATTTT. Encoded protein: CAIKGAFTTDTQYF.

The V call is TRBV7-9, the J call TRBJ1-1, with D possibly TRBD1 on 6 matching bases. CDR1 SEHNR and CDR2 FQNEAQ come from the germline V gene (reference sequence). The CDR3 is 13 amino acids. V lost 5 bases and J 6 bases, leaving 13 bases between the germline ends. CDR3 sequence (DNA): TGTGCCAGCAGCCCGACAGGTGTAGCTGAAGCTTTCTTT. Residues: CASSPTGVAEAFF. Based on the CDR3 plus reference TRBV7-9 and TRBJ1-1, the full variable domain is DTGVSQNPRHKITKRGQNVTFRCDPISEHNRLYWYRQTLGQGPEFLTYFQNEAQLEKSRLLSDRFSAERPKGSFSTLEIQRTEQGDSAMYLCASSPTGVAEAFFGQGTRLTVV.